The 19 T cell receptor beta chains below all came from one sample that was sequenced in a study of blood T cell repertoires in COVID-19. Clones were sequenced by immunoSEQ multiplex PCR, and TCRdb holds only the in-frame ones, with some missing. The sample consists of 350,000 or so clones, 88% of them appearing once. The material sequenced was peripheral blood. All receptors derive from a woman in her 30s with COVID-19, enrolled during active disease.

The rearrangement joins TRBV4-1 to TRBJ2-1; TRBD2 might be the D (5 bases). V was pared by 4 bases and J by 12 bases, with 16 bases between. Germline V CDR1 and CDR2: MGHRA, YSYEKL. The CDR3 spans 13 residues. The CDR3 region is CASSPGRGSGQFF. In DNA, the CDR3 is TGCGCCAGCAGCCCGGGTCGGGGTTCCGGGCAGTTCTTC.

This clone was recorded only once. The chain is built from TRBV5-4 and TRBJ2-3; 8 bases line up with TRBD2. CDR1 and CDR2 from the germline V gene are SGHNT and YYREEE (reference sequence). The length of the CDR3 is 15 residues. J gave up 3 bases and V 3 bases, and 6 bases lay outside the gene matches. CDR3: CASSSRAGATDTQYF. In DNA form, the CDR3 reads TGTGCCAGCAGCTCCAGAGCGGGGGCAACAGATACGCAGTATTTT.

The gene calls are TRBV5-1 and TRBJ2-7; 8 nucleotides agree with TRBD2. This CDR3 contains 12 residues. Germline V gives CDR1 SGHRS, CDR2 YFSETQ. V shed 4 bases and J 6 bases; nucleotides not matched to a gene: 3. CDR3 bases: TGCGCCAGCAGCCCCGGGGGGGCCGAGCAGTACTTC. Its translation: CASSPGGAEQYF.

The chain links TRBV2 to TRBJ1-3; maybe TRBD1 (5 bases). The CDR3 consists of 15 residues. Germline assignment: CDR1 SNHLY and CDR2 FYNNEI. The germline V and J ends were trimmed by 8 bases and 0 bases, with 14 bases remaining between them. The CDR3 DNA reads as TGTGCCAGCTCAGCTGGGGCCCGCTCTGGAAACACCATATATTTT. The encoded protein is CASSAGARSGNTIYF. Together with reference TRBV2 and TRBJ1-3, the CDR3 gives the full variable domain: EPEVTQTPSHQVTQMGQEVILRCVPISNHLYFYWYRQILGQKVEFLVSFYNNEISEKSEIFDDQFSVERPDGSNFTLKIRSTKLEDSAMYFCASSAGARSGNTIYFGEGSWLTVV.

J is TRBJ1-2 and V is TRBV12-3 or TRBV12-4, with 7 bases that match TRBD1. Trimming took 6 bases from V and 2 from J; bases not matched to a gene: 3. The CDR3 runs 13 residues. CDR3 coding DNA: TGTGCCAGCAGCCAGACAGGGAACTATGGCTACACCTTC. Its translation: CASSQTGNYGYTF.

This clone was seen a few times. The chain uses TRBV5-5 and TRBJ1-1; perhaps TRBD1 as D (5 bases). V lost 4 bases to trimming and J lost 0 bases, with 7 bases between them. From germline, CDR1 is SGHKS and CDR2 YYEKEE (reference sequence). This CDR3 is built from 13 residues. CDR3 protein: CASSATVNTEAFF. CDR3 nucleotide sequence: TGTGCCAGCAGCGCGACAGTGAACACTGAAGCTTTCTTT.

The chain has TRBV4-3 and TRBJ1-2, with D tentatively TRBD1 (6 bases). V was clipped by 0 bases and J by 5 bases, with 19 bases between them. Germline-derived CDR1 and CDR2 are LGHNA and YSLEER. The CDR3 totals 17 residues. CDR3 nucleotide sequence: TGCGCCAGCAGCCAAGAAACCGGCACAGGGAACTTTTATGGCTACACCTTC. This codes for CASSQETGTGNFYGYTF.

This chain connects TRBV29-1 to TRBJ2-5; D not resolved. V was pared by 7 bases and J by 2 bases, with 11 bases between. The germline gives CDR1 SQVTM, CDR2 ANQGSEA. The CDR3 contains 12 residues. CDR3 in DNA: TGCAGCGCCCTGGGCCGACAAGAGACCCAGTACTTC. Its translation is CSALGRQETQYF.

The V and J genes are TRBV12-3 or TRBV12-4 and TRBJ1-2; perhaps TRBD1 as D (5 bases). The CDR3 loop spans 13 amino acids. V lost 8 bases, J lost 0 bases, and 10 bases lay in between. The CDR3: CASWGGPNYGYTF. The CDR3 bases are TGTGCCAGCTGGGGGGGACCTAACTATGGCTACACCTTC.

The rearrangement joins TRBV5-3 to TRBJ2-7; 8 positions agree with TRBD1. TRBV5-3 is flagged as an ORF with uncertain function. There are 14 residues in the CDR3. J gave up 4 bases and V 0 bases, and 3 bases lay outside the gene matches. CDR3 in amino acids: CARSLGQGRYEQYF. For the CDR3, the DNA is TGTGCCAGAAGCTTGGGACAGGGGAGGTACGAGCAGTACTTC.

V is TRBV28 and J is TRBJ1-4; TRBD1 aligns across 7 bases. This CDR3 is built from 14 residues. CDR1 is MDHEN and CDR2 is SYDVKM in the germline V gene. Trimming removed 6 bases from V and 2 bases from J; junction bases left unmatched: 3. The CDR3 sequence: CASRVTGTNEKLFF. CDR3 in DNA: TGTGCCAGCAGGGTGACAGGGACTAATGAAAAACTGTTTTTT.

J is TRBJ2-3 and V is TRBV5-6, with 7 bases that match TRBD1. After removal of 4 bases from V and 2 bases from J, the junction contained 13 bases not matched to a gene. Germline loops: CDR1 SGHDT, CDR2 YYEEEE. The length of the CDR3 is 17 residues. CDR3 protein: CASSGYRTGSFTDTQYF. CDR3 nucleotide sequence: TGTGCCAGCAGCGGATATCGGACAGGATCATTCACAGATACGCAGTATTTT. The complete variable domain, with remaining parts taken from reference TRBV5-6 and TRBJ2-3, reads DAGVTQSPTHLIKTRGQQVTLRCSPKSGHDTVSWYQQALGQGPQFIFQYYEEEERQRGNFPDRFSGHQFPNYSSELNVNALLLGDSALYLCASSGYRTGSFTDTQYFGPGTRLTVL.

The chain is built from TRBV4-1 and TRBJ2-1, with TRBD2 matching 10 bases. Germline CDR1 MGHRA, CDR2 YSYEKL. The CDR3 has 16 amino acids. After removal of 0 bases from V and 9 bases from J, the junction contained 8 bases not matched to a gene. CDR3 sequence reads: CASSQDLVAGGSEQFF. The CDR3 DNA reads TGCGCCAGCAGCCAAGATCTTGTAGCGGGGGGTTCTGAGCAGTTCTTC.

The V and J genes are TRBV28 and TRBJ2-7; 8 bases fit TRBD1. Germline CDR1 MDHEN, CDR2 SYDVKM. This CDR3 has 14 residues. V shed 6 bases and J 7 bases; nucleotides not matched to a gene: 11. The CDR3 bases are TGTGCCAGCAGCCCTGCCCAGGGGGCGCGGGAGCAGTACGTC. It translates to CASSPAQGAREQYV.

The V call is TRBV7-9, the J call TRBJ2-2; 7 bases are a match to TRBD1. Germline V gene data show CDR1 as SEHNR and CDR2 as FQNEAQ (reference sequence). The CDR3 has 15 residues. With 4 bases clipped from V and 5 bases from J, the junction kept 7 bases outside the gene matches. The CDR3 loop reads CASSSDRVGTGELFF. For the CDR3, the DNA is TGTGCCAGCAGCTCCGACAGGGTCGGTACCGGGGAGCTGTTTTTT.

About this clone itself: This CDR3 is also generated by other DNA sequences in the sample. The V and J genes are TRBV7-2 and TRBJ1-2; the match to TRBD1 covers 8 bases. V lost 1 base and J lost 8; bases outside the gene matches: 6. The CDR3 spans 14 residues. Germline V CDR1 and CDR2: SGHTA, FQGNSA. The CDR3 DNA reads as TGTGCCAGCAGCTTAGGCCCAGGGGGCAGGGGCTACACCTTC. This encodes CASSLGPGGRGYTF.

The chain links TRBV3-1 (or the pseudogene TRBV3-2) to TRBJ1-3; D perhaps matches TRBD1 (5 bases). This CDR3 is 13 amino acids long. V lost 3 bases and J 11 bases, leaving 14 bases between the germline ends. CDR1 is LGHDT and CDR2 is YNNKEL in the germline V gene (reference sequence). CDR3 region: CASSQGRGGAIYF. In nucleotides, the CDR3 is TGTGCCAGCAGCCAGGGACGGGGAGGTGCCATATATTTT.

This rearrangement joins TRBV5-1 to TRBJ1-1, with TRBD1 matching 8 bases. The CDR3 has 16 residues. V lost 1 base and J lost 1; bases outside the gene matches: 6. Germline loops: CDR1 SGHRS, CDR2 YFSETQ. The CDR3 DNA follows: TGCGCCAGCAGCTTGACGGCAGGGGGCTCGAACACTGAAGCTTTCTTT. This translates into CASSLTAGGSNTEAFF. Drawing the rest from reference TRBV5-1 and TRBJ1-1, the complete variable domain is KAGVTQTPRYLIKTRGQQVTLSCSPISGHRSVSWYQQTPGQGLQFLFEYFSETQRNKGNFPGRFSGRQFSNSRSEMNVSTLELGDSALYLCASSLTAGGSNTEAFFGQGTRLTVV.

The CDR3 region is CSVVVGTANTEAFF. The CDR3 nucleotides read TGCAGCGTTGTTGTTGGGACAGCGAACACTGAAGCTTTCTTT. The rearrangement links TRBV29-1 to TRBJ1-1, with TRBD1 identical over 7 bases. This CDR3 comprises 14 residues. CDR1 and CDR2 (germline): SQVTM, ANQGSEA. The V and J ends lost 4 bases and 1 base, in that order; junction bases with no gene match: 6.